The 27 T cell receptor beta chains given below trace back to one sample, sequenced in a study of T cell responses to AZD1222 COVID-19 vaccine. Produced via immunoSEQ multiplex PCR; TCRdb's table is partial and in-frame only. Of approximately 200,000 clones listed, around nine tenths were seen once; the top ten hold 7.5% to 9.5%. This specimen was peripheral blood, taken on day 0 of AZD1222 vaccination. These receptors all stem from an adult in good health.

V usage is TRBV14 and J usage is TRBJ1-6, with a tentative D call TRBD1 (5 bases). Germline loops: CDR1 SGHDN, CDR2 FVKESK. V was clipped by 2 bases and J by 0 bases, with 11 bases between them. This CDR3 has 17 amino acids. CDR3 in DNA: TGTGCCAGCAGCCAATCCTGGGGCAGCTCCTATAATTCACCCCTCCACTTT. Protein product: CASSQSWGSSYNSPLHF.

The rearrangement joins TRBV7-2 to TRBJ1-2, with D maybe TRBD1 (5 bases). The V end was cut by 5 bases, the J end by 6 bases, with 13 bases between. Germline assignment: CDR1 SGHTA and CDR2 FQGNSA. The CDR3 length is 13 residues. CDR3 sequence reads: CASSQQRGHGYTF. The CDR3 nucleotides read TGTGCCAGCAGCCAGCAACGGGGACATGGCTACACCTTC.

The V gene is TRBV9, the J gene TRBJ2-6; perhaps TRBD1 as D (6 bases). This CDR3 region has 18 residues. Germline V CDR1 and CDR2: SGDLS, YYNGEE. V lost 3 bases, J lost 0 bases, and 16 bases lay in between. CDR3 residues: CASSEPWGPPSGANVLTF. CDR3 sequence (DNA): TGTGCCAGCAGCGAACCCTGGGGGCCTCCCTCTGGGGCCAACGTCCTGACTTTC.

This chain joins TRBV5-4 and TRBJ2-7, with 8 bases matching TRBD2. The CDR3 has 14 amino acids. The V gene's germline CDR1 is SGHNT and CDR2 YYREEE (reference sequence). Germline trimming cut 3 bases from V and 3 bases from J; bases unmatched to any gene: 5. CDR3 DNA sequence: TGTGCCAGCAGCTGGGGGACTAGGGGCTACGAGCAGTACTTC. This codes for CASSWGTRGYEQYF.

This clone was detected only once. The V gene is TRBV7-7, the J gene TRBJ2-3, with D unresolved. Between the trimmed V and J ends, which lost 5 bases and 4 bases, there was a span of 7 bases. The CDR3 runs 12 residues. Germline V CDR1 and CDR2: SSHAT, FNYEAQ (reference sequence). The CDR3 reads CASSPLADTQYF. The DNA for the CDR3 is TGTGCCAGCAGCCCTTTGGCAGATACGCAGTATTTT.

The chain combines TRBV15 with TRBJ2-6; D gene ambiguous. The CDR3 consists of 19 residues. Germline values: CDR1 LNHNV, CDR2 YYDKDF (reference sequence). V was pared by 0 bases and J by 0 bases, with 15 bases between. CDR3 nucleotides: TGTGCCACCAGCAGAGATCGCGGTGCGGCCAACTCTGGGGCCAACGTCCTGACTTTC. Translated: CATSRDRGAANSGANVLTF.

This clone showed up just a few times. The chain carries TRBV30 and TRBJ1-1; D is ambiguous. V was shortened by 1 base and J by 1 base, with 4 bases between the two germline ends. This CDR3 has 12 residues. Per the germline V gene, CDR1 is GTSNPN and CDR2 is SVGIG (reference sequence). CDR3 residues: CAWSDANTEAFF. The CDR3, as DNA: TGTGCCTGGAGTGACGCGAACACTGAAGCTTTCTTT.

J is TRBJ2-1 and V is TRBV29-1; D is possibly TRBD1 (6 bases). The germline CDR1 and CDR2 sequences are SQVTM and ANQGSEA. V lost 5 bases and J 5 bases, leaving 16 bases between the germline ends. CDR3 size: 14 residues. The CDR3 loop is CSVLGASVNNEQFF. Written as DNA, the CDR3 is TGCAGCGTTTTGGGGGCCTCCGTAAACAATGAGCAGTTCTTC.

The J gene is TRBJ1-2, the V gene TRBV12-3 or TRBV12-4; D unresolved. This CDR3 has 13 amino acids. V shed 1 base and J shed 7 bases, with 10 bases lying between them. The CDR3 bases are TGTGCCAGCAGTTTAGGCCGATATCGTGGCTACACCTTC. Translated: CASSLGRYRGYTF.

The V call is TRBV6-5, the J call TRBJ1-2, with D maybe TRBD1 (5 bases). Germline assignment: CDR1 MNHEY and CDR2 SVGAGI. This CDR3 has 16 amino acids. Between the trimmed V and J ends, which lost 4 bases and 2 bases, there was a span of 17 bases. CDR3 amino acids: CASSWRQGSLNYGYTF. CDR3 nucleotides: TGTGCCAGCAGTTGGAGGCAGGGTAGTCTGAACTATGGCTACACCTTC.

The CDR3 loop reads CASSLQDLDYGYTF. The DNA of the CDR3 is TGTGCCAGCAGTCTACAGGATTTGGACTATGGCTACACCTTC. This chain uses TRBV2 with TRBJ1-2; D is possibly TRBD1 (5 bases). With 5 bases removed from V and 3 bases from J, the gap between germline ends came to 13 bases. This CDR3 spans 14 amino acids. CDR1 and CDR2 (germline): SNHLY, FYNNEI.

This chain connects TRBV5-6 to TRBJ1-2; D is perhaps TRBD1 (6 bases). Germline V CDR1 and CDR2: SGHDT, YYEEEE. V was pared by 4 bases and J by 5 bases, with 15 bases between. CDR3 size: 14 residues. CDR3 sequence reads: CASSVQGGRYGYTF. As DNA, the CDR3 is TGTGCCAGCAGCGTCCAAGGGGGGCGTTATGGCTACACCTTC.

The CDR3 spells CASSPSNLAGRQETQYF. The CDR3 DNA is TGTGCCAGCAGTCCGAGTAATCTAGCGGGGCGCCAAGAGACCCAGTACTTC. V gene TRBV7-9 combines with J gene TRBJ2-5; 9 bases are a match to TRBD2. The CDR3 is made up of 17 amino acids. V lost 6 bases and J lost 1; bases outside the gene matches: 12. The germline CDR1 and CDR2 sequences are SEHNR and FQNEAQ (reference sequence).

V is TRBV6-2 or TRBV6-3 and J is TRBJ1-2; D is unresolved. CDR1 is MNHEY, CDR2 SVGEGT, per germline. The CDR3 runs to 12 residues. The V gene lost 2 bases and the J gene lost 4 bases, with 5 bases spanning the gap. DNA for the CDR3: TGTGCCAGCAGTTACGCACTCTATGGCTACACCTTC. Translation gives CASSYALYGYTF.

The chain carries TRBV7-3 and TRBJ2-1, with 14 bases lining up with TRBD2. With V trimmed by 5 bases and J by 8 bases, 8 bases remained unmatched. Germline V gene data show CDR1 as SGHTA and CDR2 as FQGTGA. The CDR3 is 16 amino acids. CDR3 DNA sequence: TGTGCCAGCAGCCCCTTGACTAGCGGGGGGGTGTATGAGCAGTTCTTC. It encodes CASSPLTSGGVYEQFF.

V usage is TRBV2 and J usage is TRBJ2-1, with 14 nucleotides matching TRBD2. The trim removed 7 bases at V and 9 bases at J, leaving 14 bases unmatched. Germline lookup yields CDR1 SNHLY and CDR2 FYNNEI. The CDR3 runs 17 residues. This chain's CDR3 is CASTSGLAGAPGREQFF. The CDR3 bases are TGTGCCAGCACCTCGGGACTAGCGGGGGCCCCAGGGCGTGAGCAGTTCTTC.

The V call is TRBV7-2, the J call TRBJ1-2; 7 bases are shared with TRBD1. The CDR3 is made up of 14 amino acids. With 4 bases clipped from V and 8 bases from J, the junction kept 10 bases outside the gene matches. Germline CDR1 is SGHTA and CDR2 is FQGNSA. CDR3 sequence: CASSSEQGSRGYTF. Here the CDR3 DNA reads TGTGCCAGCAGCTCCGAACAGGGGTCTCGCGGCTACACCTTC.

The genes are TRBV13 and TRBJ1-2; 9 nucleotides match TRBD1. The V gene end was trimmed by 7 bases and the J gene end by 5 bases; junction bases not matched to a gene: 2. CDR1 is PRHDT and CDR2 is FYEKMQ in the germline V gene (reference sequence). The CDR3 contains 12 residues. CDR3 sequence (DNA): TGTGCCAGCATGGGACAGGGTTATGGCTACACCTTC. Protein sequence: CASMGQGYGYTF.

The gene calls are TRBV9 and TRBJ1-1; tentatively, D is TRBD1 (5 bases). V lost 4 bases to trimming and J lost 7 bases, with 14 bases between them. CDR1 SGDLS and CDR2 YYNGEE come from the germline V gene. This CDR3 is built from 13 residues. In nucleotides, the CDR3 is TGTGCCAGCAGCCCCCGACAGAGCTATGAAGCTTTCTTT. This translates into CASSPRQSYEAFF.

CDR3 in amino acids: CASSQDSQETQYF. In nucleotides, the CDR3 is TGCGCCAGCAGCCAAGATTCACAAGAGACCCAGTACTTC. The J gene is TRBJ2-5, the V gene TRBV4-1; D is unclear. V was clipped by 0 bases and J by 2 bases, with 4 bases between them. Germline CDR1 is MGHRA and CDR2 is YSYEKL. The CDR3 runs 13 residues.

This clone was seen just once. The chain uses TRBV6-5 and TRBJ1-2; 7 positions agree with TRBD1. V shed 6 bases and J 8 bases; nucleotides not matched to a gene: 9. There are 13 residues in the CDR3. Germline V gene data show CDR1 as MNHEY and CDR2 as SVGAGI. The CDR3 nucleotides read TGTGCCAGCAGCCAACAGGGGCGGGAGGGCTACACCTTC. It specifies CASSQQGREGYTF.

This clone was observed a single time. The rearrangement links TRBV7-2 to TRBJ2-7; the D gene is possibly TRBD1 (6 bases). Germline V CDR1 and CDR2: SGHTA, FQGNSA. V was trimmed by 5 bases and J by 1 base, leaving 18 bases between them. The CDR3 spans 16 residues. The CDR3 DNA follows: TGTGCCAGCAGCCGCCCCCGGACAGCACTATCCTACGAGCAGTACTTC. Translated, it gives CASSRPRTALSYEQYF.

The rearrangement joins TRBV25-1 to TRBJ2-3, with D possibly TRBD2 on 5 matching bases. The CDR3 runs 15 residues. Trimming pared 5 bases from V and 0 bases from J, leaving 12 bases between. The germline V gene encodes CDR1 MGHDK and CDR2 SYGVNS. The CDR3, as DNA: TGTGCCAGCAGTCTAGAGGGTGCTAGCACAGATACGCAGTATTTT. Translating gives CASSLEGASTDTQYF.

The chain carries TRBV9 and TRBJ1-3, with 8 positions matching TRBD1. This CDR3 is 14 amino acids long. After removal of 5 bases from V and 2 bases from J, the junction contained 3 bases not matched to a gene. Germline CDR1 is SGDLS and CDR2 is YYNGEE. CDR3 in amino acids: CASSKQGAGNTIYF. CDR3 nucleotides: TGTGCCAGCAGTAAACAGGGGGCTGGAAACACCATATATTTT.

In regard to this clone: The junction does not match germline at one end; this may be a read error. V is TRBV9 and J is TRBJ2-2; 15 bases line up with TRBD2. Germline CDR1 and CDR2: SGDLS and YYNGEE. CDR3 length: 19 amino acids. CDR3 nucleotide sequence: TGTGCCCGCAGCGCCTTGCCTGGACTAGCGGGGGGGAGAACCGGGGAGCTGTTTTTT. Its translation: CARSALPGLAGGRTGELFF.

This clone showed up just a few times. This chain links TRBV10-3 with TRBJ1-2, with a tentative D call TRBD1 (5 bases). There are 16 residues in the CDR3. With 0 bases removed from V and 4 bases from J, the gap between germline ends came to 15 bases. Germline V gene data show CDR1 as ENHRY and CDR2 as SYGVKD. CDR3 nucleotide sequence: TGTGCCATCAGTGAGTCGATGGGGGATAGGGGCTATGGCTACACCTTC. Translating it yields CAISESMGDRGYGYTF.

The chain uses TRBV4-2 and TRBJ2-1; tentatively, D is TRBD1 (8 bases). V shed 3 bases and J shed 4 bases, with 16 bases lying between them. This CDR3 region has 16 residues. Germline lookup yields CDR1 LGHNA and CDR2 YNFKEQ. The CDR3 DNA is TGTGCCAGCAGCCAGGCAGGGGGCGGGGGATACAATGAGCAGTTCTTC. Translated: CASSQAGGGGYNEQFF.